Below, 5 T cell receptor beta chains from the same sample are listed, as sequenced in a study of T cell responses to AZD1222 COVID-19 vaccine. Sequencing was performed with immunoSEQ multiplex PCR; in TCRdb, only in-frame clones are kept and a portion is missing. The sample has tens of thousands of clones; around 88% are singletons. The material was peripheral blood, obtained 28 days after the second dose of the MenACWY control vaccine. Receptor source: an adult who received the MenACWY meningococcal vaccine as a control.

This chain uses TRBV7-2 with TRBJ2-3, with 7 bases fitting TRBD1. The V and J ends lost 1 base and 5 bases, in that order; junction bases with no gene match: 12. Germline V CDR1 and CDR2: SGHTA, FQGNSA. The CDR3 covers 17 residues. The CDR3, as DNA: TGTGCCAGCAGCTTAGGAGGGACAGCCCCCGGGGAAGATACGCAGTATTTT. Amino acids: CASSLGGTAPGEDTQYF.

J is TRBJ1-6 and V is TRBV6-5; 7 bases agree with TRBD1. CDR3 length: 15 amino acids. V lost 0 bases to trimming and J lost 9 bases; unmatched junction nucleotides: 5. The germline V gene encodes CDR1 MNHEY and CDR2 SVGAGI. As DNA, the CDR3 is TGTGCCAGCAGTTACTCGCCAGGGGGTTTTTCACCCCTCCACTTT. This encodes CASSYSPGGFSPLHF.

V usage is TRBV30 and J usage is TRBJ1-2; D is uncertain. Trimming left V 5 bases short and J 3 bases short, with 19 bases between. Germline V gene lookup returns CDR1 GTSNPN and CDR2 SVGIG (reference sequence). The CDR3 is 15 amino acids. Written as DNA, the CDR3 is TGTGCCTGGGTCCCCCCTCACCTACCCTACTATGGCTACACCTTC. Translation gives CAWVPPHLPYYGYTF. The full variable domain, with the rest looked up from reference TRBV30 and TRBJ1-2, is SQTIHQWPATLVQPVGSPLSLECTVEGTSNPNLYWYRQAAGRGLQLLFYSVGIGQISSEVPQNLSASRPQDRQFILSSKKLLLSDSGFYLCAWVPPHLPYYGYTFGSGTRLTVV.

The J gene is TRBJ1-1, the V gene TRBV14; tentatively, D is TRBD1 (5 bases). CDR3 size: 15 residues. Germline CDR1 is SGHDN and CDR2 is FVKESK. The germline V and J ends were trimmed by 0 bases and 4 bases, with 12 bases remaining between them. The CDR3 DNA reads TGTGCCAGCAGCCAAGATAGGGGAGGGTTCACTGAAGCTTTCTTT. Translated, it gives CASSQDRGGFTEAFF. The whole variable domain, filled in from reference TRBV14 and TRBJ1-1, reads EAGVTQFPSHSVIEKGQTVTLRCDPISGHDNLYWYRRVMGKEIKFLLHFVKESKQDESGMPNNRFLAERTGGTYSTLKVQPAELEDSGVYFCASSQDRGGFTEAFFGQGTRLTVV.

V is TRBV28 and J is TRBJ2-3; D possibly matches TRBD1 or TRBD2 (5 bases each). The CDR3 loop spans 17 amino acids. In germline, CDR1 is MDHEN, CDR2 SYDVKM. V was clipped by 6 bases and J by 2 bases, with 21 bases between them. This CDR3 reads CASRKSLPGTNTDTQYF. Written as DNA, the CDR3 is TGTGCCAGCAGAAAGAGCCTACCCGGGACCAACACAGATACGCAGTATTTT.